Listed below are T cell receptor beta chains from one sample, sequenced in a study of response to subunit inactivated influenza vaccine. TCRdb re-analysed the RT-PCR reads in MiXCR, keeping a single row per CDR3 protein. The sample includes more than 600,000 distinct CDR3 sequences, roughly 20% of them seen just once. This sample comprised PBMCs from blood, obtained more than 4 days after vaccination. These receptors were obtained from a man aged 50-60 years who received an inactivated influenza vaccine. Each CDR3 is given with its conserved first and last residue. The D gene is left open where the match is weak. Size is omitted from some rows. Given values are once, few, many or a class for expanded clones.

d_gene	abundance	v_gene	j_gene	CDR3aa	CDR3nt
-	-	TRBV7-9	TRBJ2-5	CASRLGGVQETQYF	TGTGCCAGCAGGCTGGGAGGAGTCCAAGAGACCCAGTACTTC
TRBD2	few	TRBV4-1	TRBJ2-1	CASSQFGLVFNEQFF	TGCGCCAGCAGCCAATTTGGACTAGTGTTCAATGAGCAGTTCTTC
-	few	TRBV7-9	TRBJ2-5	CASSLERGPQETQYF	TGTGCCAGCAGCTTAGAACGGGGTCCCCAAGAGACCCAGTACTTC
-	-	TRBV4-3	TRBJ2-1	CASSQRRGGGDEQFF	TGCGCCAGCAGCCAACGACGGGGCGGTGGCGATGAGCAGTTCTTC
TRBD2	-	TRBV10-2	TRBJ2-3	CASRTSGASTDTQYF	TGCGCCAGCAGGACTAGCGGGGCCAGCACAGATACGCAGTATTTT
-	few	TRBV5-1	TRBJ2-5	CASSLVGRMSGETQYF	TGCGCCAGCAGCTTGGTGGGCAGAATGTCCGGAGAGACCCAGTACTTC
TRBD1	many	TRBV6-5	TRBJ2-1	CASRYRDRGMSGEQFF	TGTGCCAGCAGATACCGGGACAGGGGAATGTCGGGTGAGCAGTTCTTC
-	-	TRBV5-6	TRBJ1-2	CASSLVRETGRRLGYTF	TGTGCCAGCAGCTTGGTGAGGGAGACAGGTCGAAGATTGGGCTACACCTTC
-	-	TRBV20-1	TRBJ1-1	CSARGPGHMNTEAFF	TGCAGTGCTAGAGGGCCGGGGCATATGAACACTGAAGCTTTCTTT
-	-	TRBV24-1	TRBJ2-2	CATTGRANTGELFF	TGTGCCACCACCGGGCGGGCGAACACCGGGGAGCTGTTTTTT
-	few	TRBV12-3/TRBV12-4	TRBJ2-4	CASSLNSKNIQYF	TGTGCCAGCAGTTTGAACTCCAAAAACATTCAGTACTTC
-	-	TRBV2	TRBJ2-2	CASALRAGGELFF	TGTGCCAGCGCTCTCAGGGCAGGCGGGGAGCTGTTTTTT
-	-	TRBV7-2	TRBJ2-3	CASSPGPAGDTQYF	TGTGCCAGCAGCCCGGGCCCCGCGGGAGATACGCAGTATTTT
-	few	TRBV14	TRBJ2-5	CASSQWGVQFQETQYF	TGTGCCAGCAGCCAATGGGGTGTCCAGTTTCAAGAGACCCAGTACTTC
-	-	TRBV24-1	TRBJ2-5	CATRDGTQYQETQYF	TGTGCCACCAGAGACGGGACACAGTACCAAGAGACCCAGTACTTC
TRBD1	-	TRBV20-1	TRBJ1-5	CSGSTGGGNQPQHF	TGCAGTGGCTCTACAGGGGGCGGCAATCAGCCCCAGCATTTT
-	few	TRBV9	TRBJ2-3	CASSVEDTQYF	TGTGCCAGCAGCGTCGAGGATACGCAGTATTTT
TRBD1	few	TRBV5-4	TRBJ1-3	CASSSWTGGSSGNTIYF	TGTGCCAGCAGCAGTTGGACAGGGGGATCGTCTGGAAACACCATATATTTT
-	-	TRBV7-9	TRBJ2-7	CASSLGAGFREQYF	TGTGCCAGCAGCTTGGGAGCAGGTTTCAGGGAGCAGTACTTC
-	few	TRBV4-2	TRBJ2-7	CASSGSGTGTGWSSYEQYF	TGTGCCAGCAGCGGGTCCGGGACCGGAACGGGATGGAGCTCCTACGAGCAGTACTTC
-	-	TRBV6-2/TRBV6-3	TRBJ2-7	CASSYSRGSVSGEQYF	TGTGCCAGCAGTTACTCGAGGGGGTCCGTTTCGGGCGAGCAGTACTTC
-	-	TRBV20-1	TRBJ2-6	CSAPRSASGANVLTF	TGCAGTGCTCCGCGATCTGCATCTGGGGCCAACGTCCTGACTTTC
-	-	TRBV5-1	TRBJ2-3	CASSEGGATQYF	TGCGCCAGCAGCGAAGGCGGCGCTACGCAGTATTTT
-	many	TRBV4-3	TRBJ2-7	CASSQARGYEQYF	TGCGCCAGCAGCCAAGCCCGGGGCTACGAGCAGTACTTC
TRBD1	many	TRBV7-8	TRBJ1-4	CASSLGGGQGSGKLFF	TGTGCCAGCAGCTTAGGTGGGGGACAGGGCTCAGGAAAACTGTTTTTT
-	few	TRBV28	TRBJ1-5	CASSLMGNRNQPQHF	TGTGCCAGCAGTTTGATGGGGAACCGGAATCAGCCCCAGCATTTT
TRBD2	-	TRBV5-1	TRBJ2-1	CASSLDFGGLAGENEQFF	TGCGCCAGCAGCTTGGACTTCGGGGGACTAGCGGGGGAGAATGAGCAGTTCTTC
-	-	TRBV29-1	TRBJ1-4	CSVERDSTEKLFF	TGCAGCGTTGAGCGAGACAGTACTGAAAAACTGTTTTTT
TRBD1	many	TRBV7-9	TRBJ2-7	CASSLRSGTAYEQYF	TGTGCCAGCAGCTTAAGGAGTGGGACAGCATACGAGCAGTACTTC
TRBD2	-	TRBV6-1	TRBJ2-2	CASSEREGPGELFF	TGTGCCAGCAGTGAGCGGGAGGGCCCAGGGGAGCTGTTTTTT
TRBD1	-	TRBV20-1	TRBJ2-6	CSAVTGGASGANVLTF	TGCAGTGCTGTTACAGGGGGCGCGTCTGGGGCCAACGTCCTGACTTTC
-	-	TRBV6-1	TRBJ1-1	CASSAIGGFGTEAFF	TGTGCCAGCAGTGCAATCGGGGGCTTCGGGACTGAAGCTTTCTTT
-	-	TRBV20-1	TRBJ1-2	CSVSRGTADTF	TGCAGTGTTTCGAGGGGTACCGCCGACACCTTC
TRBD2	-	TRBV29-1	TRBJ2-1	CSVVYLERGSYNEQFF	TGCAGCGTTGTCTATCTTGAGCGGGGCTCCTACAATGAGCAGTTCTTC
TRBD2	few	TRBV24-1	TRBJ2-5	CATSDPTALAGEETQYF	TGTGCCACCAGTGATCCGACGGCTCTAGCGGGGGAAGAGACCCAGTACTTC
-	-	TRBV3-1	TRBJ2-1	CASSQGGAELSYNEQFF	TGTGCCAGCAGCCAAGGTGGGGCGGAGCTCTCCTACAATGAGCAGTTCTTC